The 31 T cell receptor beta chains in this list originate from one sample, sequenced in a study of CD8+ T cells in alopecia areata. Specified treatment: oral pan-JAK inhibitor, 5-10 mg twice daily. RNA extraction was followed by reverse transcription into cDNA, which acted as the sequencing template. The method was immunoSEQ multiplex PCR; TCRdb's version includes in-frame clones alone and lacks a portion of them. The sample comprises around 190,000 clones, around 64% of which are singletons, and 1.3% rests with the top ten. Here the sequenced sample was CD4+ T cells sorted from blood, taken between weeks 49 and 50, from a patient treated with tofacitinib. These receptors were taken from a human donor with alopecia areata.

This clone came up a few times. The genes are TRBV14 and TRBJ2-1; no definite D call. From germline, CDR1 is SGHDN and CDR2 FVKESK. Trimming left V 1 base short and J 9 bases short, with 13 bases between. The CDR3 has 14 amino acids. CDR3 bases: TGTGCCAGCAGCCAAGTAGGTTCCAGGCTTGAGCAGTTCTTC. Its translation: CASSQVGSRLEQFF.

This clone was seen repeatedly, ten times or more. This chain uses TRBV29-1 with TRBJ2-1; D is tentatively TRBD1 or TRBD2 (6 bases each). The germline gives CDR1 SQVTM, CDR2 ANQGSEA. The CDR3 runs to 18 residues. V was pared by 5 bases and J by 3 bases, with 26 bases between. The CDR3 nucleotides are TGCAGCGTTCAAGGGGAGAGGAGGGGGTCAAGACTCTACAATGAGCAGTTCTTC. This translates into CSVQGERRGSRLYNEQFF.

J is TRBJ2-7 and V is TRBV5-1; D is perhaps TRBD1 (5 bases). Trimming stripped 4 bases from V and 3 bases from J, with 11 bases between. The germline V gene has CDR1 SGHRS and CDR2 YFSETQ. The CDR3 is made up of 13 amino acids. Written as DNA, the CDR3 is TGCGCCAGCAGCAGAGACAGTTACTACGAGCAGTACTTC. This codes for CASSRDSYYEQYF. Complete variable domain (other parts from reference TRBV5-1 and TRBJ2-7): KAGVTQTPRYLIKTRGQQVTLSCSPISGHRSVSWYQQTPGQGLQFLFEYFSETQRNKGNFPGRFSGRQFSNSRSEMNVSTLELGDSALYLCASSRDSYYEQYFGPGTRLTVT.

The J gene is TRBJ1-5, the V gene TRBV7-8; D is ambiguous. Looked up from germline, CDR1 is SGHVS and CDR2 is FQNEAQ. The ends were cut back, 2 bases at V and 7 bases at J, with 9 bases in the middle. This CDR3 spans 13 amino acids. The CDR3 DNA sequence: TGTGCCAGCAGCTTATACGAGGGACAGCCCCAGCATTTT. This sequence encodes CASSLYEGQPQHF.

V is TRBV19 and J is TRBJ2-7; no clear D. CDR3 size: 13 residues. The germline CDR1 and CDR2 sequences are LNHDA and SQIVND (reference sequence). V shed 3 bases and J shed 0 bases, with 6 bases lying between them. The CDR3 sequence: CASSITSSYEQYF. CDR3 in DNA: TGTGCCAGTAGTATCACGAGCTCCTACGAGCAGTACTTC.

This clone was seen only a few times. The J gene is TRBJ2-2, the V gene TRBV5-1; 9 nucleotides align to TRBD1. The germline V gene encodes CDR1 SGHRS and CDR2 YFSETQ. V lost 4 bases, J lost 6 bases, and 7 bases stayed unmatched. The CDR3 runs 15 residues. The CDR3 is CASSPTGGGPGELFF. Here the CDR3 DNA reads TGCGCCAGCAGCCCGACAGGGGGAGGGCCCGGGGAGCTGTTTTTT.

The chain joins TRBV7-9 to TRBJ2-1, with 8 bases that match TRBD2. Germline CDR1 is SEHNR and CDR2 is FQNEAQ (reference sequence). The CDR3 loop spans 16 amino acids. V shed 5 bases and J 2 bases; nucleotides not matched to a gene: 8. CDR3 sequence (DNA): TGTGCCAGCAGCCTCATGTTAGCGGGGCCCTACAATGAGCAGTTCTTC. Translation: CASSLMLAGPYNEQFF.

This clone was picked up one time. This sequence joins TRBV4-3 and TRBJ2-1, with 10 nucleotides matching TRBD1. The CDR3 totals 16 residues. The V and J ends lost 4 bases and 8 bases, in that order; junction bases with no gene match: 11. Germline V lookup: CDR1 LGHNA, CDR2 YSLEER. In DNA, the CDR3 is TGCGCCAGCAGCCCCACCGGGACAGGGGTATGGGATGAGCAGTTCTTC. Protein sequence: CASSPTGTGVWDEQFF.

There are a few counts of this clone. The chain uses TRBV7-2 and TRBJ2-1; 8 bases map to TRBD2. Germline CDR1 SGHTA, CDR2 FQGNSA. The V gene end was trimmed by 0 bases and the J gene end by 0 bases; junction bases not matched to a gene: 1. This CDR3 is built from 16 residues. CDR3 protein: CASSLARGGSYNEQFF. DNA for the CDR3: TGTGCCAGCAGCTTAGCACGGGGGGGCTCCTACAATGAGCAGTTCTTC.

This chain joins TRBV7-3 and TRBJ2-3; 15 positions match TRBD2. V lost 5 bases and J lost 4; bases outside the gene matches: 10. This CDR3 spans 18 amino acids. The germline CDR1 and CDR2 sequences are SGHTA and FQGTGA. CDR3 amino acids: CASSKAGTSGGYSDTQYF. Written as DNA, the CDR3 is TGTGCCAGCAGCAAGGCCGGGACTAGCGGGGGGTACTCAGATACGCAGTATTTT.

V usage is TRBV29-1 and J usage is TRBJ2-7; 8 bases fit TRBD1. Germline CDR1 is SQVTM and CDR2 is ANQGSEA. The V gene end was trimmed by 7 bases and the J gene end by 3 bases; junction bases not matched to a gene: 8. The CDR3 spans 13 residues. In DNA, the CDR3 is TGCAGCGGAGGGACAGGACCTTTCTACGAGCAGTACTTC. Its protein is CSGGTGPFYEQYF.

This CDR3 is CASSPAKDRASGTQYF. The CDR3 DNA reads TGTGCCAGCTCACCGGCTAAGGACAGGGCATCGGGCACGCAGTATTTT. The V call is TRBV18, the J call TRBJ2-3; 8 positions agree with TRBD1. The CDR3 has 16 amino acids. V lost 3 bases, J lost 9 bases, and 14 bases stayed unmatched. From germline, CDR1 is KGHSH and CDR2 LQKENI. Full variable domain (remainder filled in from reference TRBV18 and TRBJ2-3): NAGVMQNPRHLVRRRGQEARLRCSPMKGHSHVYWYRQLPEEGLKFMVYLQKENIIDESGMPKERFSAEFPKEGPSILRIQQVVRGDSAAYFCASSPAKDRASGTQYFGPGTRLTVL.

The V gene is TRBV5-6, the J gene TRBJ2-1, with D unresolved. V gave up 7 bases and J gave up 12 bases, with 20 bases separating them. CDR3 length equals 13 residues. Germline V gene sequence: CDR1 SGHDT, CDR2 YYEEEE. CDR3 residues: CASSKWARSGQFF. The CDR3 DNA is TGTGCCAGCTCGAAGTGGGCACGCAGTGGGCAGTTCTTC.

This clone has more than one count but fewer than ten. This chain joins TRBV29-1 and TRBJ2-1; no definite D call. This CDR3 is 12 amino acids long. Germline assignment: CDR1 SQVTM and CDR2 ANQGSEA. The germline V and J ends were trimmed by 4 bases and 3 bases, with 7 bases remaining between them. The DNA for the CDR3 is TGCAGCGTTGCCACTCTCTACAATGAGCAGTTCTTC. It yields the protein CSVATLYNEQFF.

The rearrangement joins TRBV9 to TRBJ2-3, with D unresolved. The length of the CDR3 is 14 residues. With 0 bases removed from V and 3 bases from J, the gap between germline ends came to 8 bases. Germline lookup yields CDR1 SGDLS and CDR2 YYNGEE. The CDR3 nucleotides read TGTGCCAGCAGCGTAGATAGAGGTACAGATACGCAGTATTTT. Amino acid sequence: CASSVDRGTDTQYF.

This clone has only a few counts. The rearrangement uses TRBV29-1 and TRBJ1-1; weak D call: TRBD1 (5 bases). Trimming shortened V by 5 bases and J by 1 base, and 14 bases separated the two germline ends. CDR1 is SQVTM, CDR2 ANQGSEA, per germline. There are 14 residues in the CDR3. The DNA of the CDR3 is TGCAGCGTTAAAAAGACAGCGGGGAACACTGAAGCTTTCTTT. This gives the protein CSVKKTAGNTEAFF.

The chain is built from TRBV2 and TRBJ2-1; D ambiguous. V lost 3 bases, J lost 9 bases, and 3 bases lay in between. CDR1 and CDR2 (germline): SNHLY, FYNNEI. CDR3 length: 10 residues. The CDR3 loop reads CASSESEQFF. The CDR3 region has the DNA TGTGCCAGCAGTGAGAGTGAGCAGTTCTTC.

The rearrangement joins TRBV29-1 to TRBJ2-2; 8 nucleotides align to TRBD1. V was pared by 6 bases and J by 1 base, with 4 bases of the junction left unmatched. Germline CDR1 and CDR2: SQVTM and ANQGSEA. The CDR3 is made up of 14 amino acids. In DNA, the CDR3 is TGCAGCGTGGTGGGACAGGTGAACACCGGGGAGCTGTTTTTT. Its translation is CSVVGQVNTGELFF.

The V call is TRBV2, the J call TRBJ1-2, with D tentatively TRBD1 (6 bases). The CDR3 is 13 amino acids. Looked up from germline, CDR1 is SNHLY and CDR2 is FYNNEI. V was trimmed by 6 bases and J by 5 bases, leaving 13 bases between them. Here the CDR3 DNA reads TGTGCCAGCAGCGTCTTGGGGGCGTATGGCTACACCTTC. Translated: CASSVLGAYGYTF.

This sequence joins TRBV4-3 and TRBJ1-5; D is unclear. This CDR3 has 13 residues. Germline assignment: CDR1 LGHNA and CDR2 YSLEER. Between the trimmed V and J ends, which lost 4 bases and 5 bases, there was a span of 9 bases. The CDR3 region is CASSREEYQPQHF. CDR3 DNA: TGCGCCAGCAGCCGCGAGGAGTATCAGCCCCAGCATTTT.

J is TRBJ2-7 and V is TRBV2, with D possibly being TRBD1 (5 bases). CDR3 length: 13 amino acids. Germline V gives CDR1 SNHLY, CDR2 FYNNEI. Between the trimmed V and J ends, which lost 5 bases and 3 bases, there was a span of 11 bases. This chain's CDR3 is CASSRGIYYEQYF. CDR3 coding DNA: TGTGCCAGCAGTAGGGGTATCTACTACGAGCAGTACTTC.

The V gene is TRBV6-4, the J gene TRBJ2-1, with D maybe TRBD1 (7 bases). CDR3 length: 15 amino acids. The germline V gene has CDR1 MRHNA and CDR2 SNTAGT. Trimming removed 4 bases from V and 0 bases from J, with 10 bases in between. The CDR3 nucleotides read TGTGCCAGCAGTGTGCAGGGGGGCTCCTACAATGAGCAGTTCTTC. It encodes CASSVQGGSYNEQFF.

The CDR3 coding sequence is TGTGCCAGCAGCTCCCTAGCGGGGGGGCAAGATACGCAGTATTTT. It encodes CASSSLAGGQDTQYF. The rearrangement uses TRBV7-9 and TRBJ2-3; 12 bases fit TRBD2. CDR3 length: 15 residues. The ends lost 4 bases at V and 5 bases at J; junction bases unmatched: 4. Germline V gene sequence: CDR1 SEHNR, CDR2 FQNEAQ (reference sequence). The whole variable domain, filled in from reference TRBV7-9 and TRBJ2-3, reads DTGVSQNPRHKITKRGQNVTFRCDPISEHNRLYWYRQTLGQGPEFLTYFQNEAQLEKSRLLSDRFSAERPKGSFSTLEIQRTEQGDSAMYLCASSSLAGGQDTQYFGPGTRLTVL.

The chain employs TRBV2 and TRBJ1-6, with D unclear. Trimming took 4 bases from V and 7 from J, leaving 5 bases between them. CDR3 length: 12 residues. Looked up from germline, CDR1 is SNHLY and CDR2 is FYNNEI. CDR3: CASSGSNSPLHF. As DNA, the CDR3 is TGTGCCAGCAGTGGCTCGAATTCACCCCTCCACTTT.

The chain employs TRBV7-6 and TRBJ1-1; tentative D call: TRBD1 (5 bases). V lost 5 bases to trimming and J lost 1 base, with 14 bases between them. Germline CDR1 reads SGHVS; CDR2 reads FNYEAQ. This CDR3 has 15 amino acids. The CDR3 DNA reads as TGTGCCAGCAGCCGGAGTTTCGGGACGAACACTGAAGCTTTCTTT. The encoded protein is CASSRSFGTNTEAFF.

This clone has only a few counts. The chain combines TRBV7-3 with TRBJ2-3, with 7 bases lining up with TRBD2. The V gene end was trimmed by 5 bases and the J gene end by 2 bases; junction bases not matched to a gene: 4. The V gene's germline CDR1 is SGHTA and CDR2 FQGTGA. The CDR3 contains 14 residues. CDR3 in DNA: TGTGCCAGCAGCCGGGACTACGACACAGATACGCAGTATTTT. Translated, it gives CASSRDYDTDTQYF.

This chain connects TRBV28 to TRBJ2-1, with D unresolved. V lost 3 bases, J lost 1 base, and 10 bases lay in between. The CDR3 totals 15 residues. Germline-derived CDR1 and CDR2 are MDHEN and SYDVKM. CDR3 coding DNA: TGTGCCAGCAGTTTCAGCCCCCGTTCCTACAATGAGCAGTTCTTC. It is translated as CASSFSPRSYNEQFF.

This chain joins TRBV7-3 and TRBJ1-2; maybe TRBD1 (5 bases). This CDR3 contains 15 residues. The germline V gene has CDR1 SGHTA and CDR2 FQGTGA. V was cut by 5 bases and J by 2 bases, with 15 bases left in between. The CDR3 nucleotides are TGTGCCAGCAGCCCTCAGGGTGGTGGGAACTATGGCTACACCTTC. It translates to CASSPQGGGNYGYTF.

This chain connects TRBV29-1 to TRBJ2-5; 7 positions agree with TRBD1. Germline V gives CDR1 SQVTM, CDR2 ANQGSEA. V dropped 2 bases and J dropped 5; count of bases not matched to a gene: 11. The CDR3 has 15 amino acids. The CDR3 DNA reads TGCAGCGTTGAACAATGGGACAGTCCGGGGGAGACCCAGTACTTC. Its translation: CSVEQWDSPGETQYF. Looking up the rest from reference TRBV29-1 and TRBJ2-5 gives the full variable domain: SAVISQKPSRDICQRGTSLTIQCQVDSQVTMMFWYRQQPGQSLTLIATANQGSEATYESGFVIDKFPISRPNLTFSTLTVSNMSPEDSSIYLCSVEQWDSPGETQYFGPGTRLLVL.

This chain links TRBV14 with TRBJ2-7; D uncertain. CDR1 is SGHDN and CDR2 is FVKESK in the germline V gene. The CDR3 runs to 11 residues. Trimming removed 2 bases from V and 7 bases from J, with 6 bases in between. The CDR3, as DNA: TGTGCCAGCAGCCAATATCAGGAGCAGTACTTC. Its protein is CASSQYQEQYF. The full variable domain, in which reference TRBV14 and TRBJ2-7 provide the parts outside the CDR3, is EAGVTQFPSHSVIEKGQTVTLRCDPISGHDNLYWYRRVMGKEIKFLLHFVKESKQDESGMPNNRFLAERTGGTYSTLKVQPAELEDSGVYFCASSQYQEQYFGPGTRLTVT.

The chain joins TRBV7-8 to TRBJ1-5; D is uncertain. The CDR3 runs 16 residues. The V gene lost 5 bases and the J gene lost 2 bases, with 16 bases spanning the gap. Germline loops: CDR1 SGHVS, CDR2 FQNEAQ. The CDR3 nucleotides read TGTGCCAGCAGCACGACGCTTCCTGGGGGCAATCAGCCCCAGCATTTT. Translating it yields CASSTTLPGGNQPQHF.